Below, one TCR beta chain is given with its context. The data were obtained in a study of T cell changes during pregnancy in multiple sclerosis. This CDR3 has 15 amino acids. The germline V gene encodes CDR1 KGHSH and CDR2 LQKENI. Trimming took 4 bases from V and 0 from J; bases not matched to a gene: 4. Generated by immunoSEQ multiplex PCR, the TCRdb table keeps only in-frame clones and is missing some. The sample has under 65,000 clones, 92% seen once. The sample in question was CD4+ T cells from peripheral blood mononuclear cells, obtained after pregnancy. V and J are TRBV18 and TRBJ1-1; TRBD1 matches 8 bases. This clonotype was sampled from a female donor in good health, enrolled as a control in a pregnancy study. CDR3 amino acids: CASSRGQGVNTEAFF. For the CDR3, the DNA is TGTGCCAGCTCACGAGGACAGGGTGTGAACACTGAAGCTTTCTTT. Full variable domain (remainder filled in from reference TRBV18 and TRBJ1-1): NAGVMQNPRHLVRRRGQEARLRCSPMKGHSHVYWYRQLPEEGLKFMVYLQKENIIDESGMPKERFSAEFPKEGPSILRIQQVVRGDSAAYFCASSRGQGVNTEAFFGQGTRLTVV.